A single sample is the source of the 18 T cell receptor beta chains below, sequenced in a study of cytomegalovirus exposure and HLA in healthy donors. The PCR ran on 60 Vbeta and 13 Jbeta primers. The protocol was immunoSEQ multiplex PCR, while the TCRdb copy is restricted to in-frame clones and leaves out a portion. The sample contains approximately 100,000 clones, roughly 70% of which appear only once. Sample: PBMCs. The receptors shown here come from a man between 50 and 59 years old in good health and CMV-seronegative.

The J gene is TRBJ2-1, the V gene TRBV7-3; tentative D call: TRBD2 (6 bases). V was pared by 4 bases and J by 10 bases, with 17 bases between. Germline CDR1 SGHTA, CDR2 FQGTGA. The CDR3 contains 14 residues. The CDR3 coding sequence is TGTGCCAGCAGCTCGACCCCCCTAGCGCCCGAGCAGTTCTTC. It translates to CASSSTPLAPEQFF. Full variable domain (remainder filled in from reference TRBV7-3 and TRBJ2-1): GAGVSQTPSNKVTEKGKYVELRCDPISGHTALYWYRQSLGQGPEFLIYFQGTGAADDSGLPNDRFFAVRPEGSVSTLKIQRTERGDSAVYLCASSSTPLAPEQFFGPGTRLTVL.

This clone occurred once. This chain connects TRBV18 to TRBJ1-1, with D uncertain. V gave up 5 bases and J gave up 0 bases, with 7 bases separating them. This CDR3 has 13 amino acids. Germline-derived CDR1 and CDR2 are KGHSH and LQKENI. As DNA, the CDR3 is TGTGCCAGCTCAACAGATATGAACACTGAAGCTTTCTTT. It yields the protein CASSTDMNTEAFF.

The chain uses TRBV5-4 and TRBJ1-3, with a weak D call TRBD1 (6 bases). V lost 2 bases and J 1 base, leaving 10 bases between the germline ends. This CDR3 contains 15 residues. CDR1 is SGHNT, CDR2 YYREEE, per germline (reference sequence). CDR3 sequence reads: CASSLGGISGNTIYF. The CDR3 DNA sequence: TGTGCCAGCAGCTTAGGGGGAATATCTGGAAACACCATATATTTT.

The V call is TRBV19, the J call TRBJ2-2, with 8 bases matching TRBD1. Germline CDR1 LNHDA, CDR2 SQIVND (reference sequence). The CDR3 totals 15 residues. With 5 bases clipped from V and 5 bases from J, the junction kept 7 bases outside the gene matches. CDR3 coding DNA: TGTGCCAGTAGTCTCGGACAGGGATGGACCGGGGAGCTGTTTTTT. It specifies CASSLGQGWTGELFF.

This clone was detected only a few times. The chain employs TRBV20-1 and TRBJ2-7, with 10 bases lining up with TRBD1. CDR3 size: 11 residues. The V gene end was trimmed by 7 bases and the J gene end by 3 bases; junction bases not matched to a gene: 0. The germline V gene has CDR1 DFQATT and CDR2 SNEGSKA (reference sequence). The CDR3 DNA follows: TGCAGTGGGACAGGGGGCTACGAGCAGTACTTC. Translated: CSGTGGYEQYF.

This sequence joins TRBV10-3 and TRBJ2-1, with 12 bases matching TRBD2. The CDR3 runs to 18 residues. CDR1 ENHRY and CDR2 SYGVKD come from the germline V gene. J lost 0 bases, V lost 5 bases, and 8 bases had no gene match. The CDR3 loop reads CAISQTSGGSSSYNEQFF. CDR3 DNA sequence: TGTGCCATCAGTCAGACTAGCGGGGGATCGAGCTCCTACAATGAGCAGTTCTTC.

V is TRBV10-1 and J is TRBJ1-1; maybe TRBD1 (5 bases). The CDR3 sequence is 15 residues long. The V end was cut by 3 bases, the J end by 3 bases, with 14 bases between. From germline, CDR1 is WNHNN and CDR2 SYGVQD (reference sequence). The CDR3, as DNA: TGCGCCAGCAGTGATCCTATTCGGGGGGACACTGAAGCTTTCTTT. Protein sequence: CASSDPIRGDTEAFF.

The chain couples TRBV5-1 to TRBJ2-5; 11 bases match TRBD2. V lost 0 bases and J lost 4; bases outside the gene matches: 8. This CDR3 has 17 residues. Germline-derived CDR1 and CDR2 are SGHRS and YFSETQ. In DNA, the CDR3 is TGCGCCAGCAGCTTGGCCAATCTAGCGGGAGGCAGAGAGACCCAGTACTTC. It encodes CASSLANLAGGRETQYF.

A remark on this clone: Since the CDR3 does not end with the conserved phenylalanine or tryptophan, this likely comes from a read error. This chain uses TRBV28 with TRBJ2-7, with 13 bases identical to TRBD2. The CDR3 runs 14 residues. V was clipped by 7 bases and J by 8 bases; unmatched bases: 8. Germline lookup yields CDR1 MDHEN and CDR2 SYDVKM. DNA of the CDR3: TGTGCCAGCACCACGGGACTAGCGGGAAGAAAGCAGTACCTC. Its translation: CASTTGLAGRKQYL.

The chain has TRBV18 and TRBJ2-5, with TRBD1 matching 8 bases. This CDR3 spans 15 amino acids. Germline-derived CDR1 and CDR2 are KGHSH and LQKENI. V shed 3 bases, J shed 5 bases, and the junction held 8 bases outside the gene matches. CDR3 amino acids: CASSPPNRGTETQYF. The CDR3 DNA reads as TGTGCCAGCTCACCGCCAAACAGGGGGACGGAGACCCAGTACTTC.

The CDR3 spells CASSSTGRGNEKLFF. In DNA form, the CDR3 reads TGTGCCAGCAGCTCGACTGGTCGGGGAAATGAAAAACTGTTTTTT. The gene calls are TRBV13 and TRBJ1-4; D is unresolved. The CDR3 has 15 amino acids. Germline V gene data show CDR1 as PRHDT and CDR2 as FYEKMQ (reference sequence). V was trimmed by 4 bases and J by 5 bases, leaving 14 bases between them.

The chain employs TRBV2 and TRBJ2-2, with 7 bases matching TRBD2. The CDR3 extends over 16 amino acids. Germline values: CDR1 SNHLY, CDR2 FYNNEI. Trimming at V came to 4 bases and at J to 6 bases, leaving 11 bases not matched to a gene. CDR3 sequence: CASSVKGGNEAGELFF. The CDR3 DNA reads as TGTGCCAGCAGTGTAAAGGGAGGGAACGAAGCCGGGGAGCTGTTTTTT.

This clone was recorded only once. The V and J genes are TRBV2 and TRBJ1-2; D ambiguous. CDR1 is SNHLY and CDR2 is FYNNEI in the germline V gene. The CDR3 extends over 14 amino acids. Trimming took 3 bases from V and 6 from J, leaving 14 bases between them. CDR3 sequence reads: CASSDDHSRNGYTF. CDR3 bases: TGTGCCAGCAGTGATGACCATTCGAGGAATGGCTACACCTTC.

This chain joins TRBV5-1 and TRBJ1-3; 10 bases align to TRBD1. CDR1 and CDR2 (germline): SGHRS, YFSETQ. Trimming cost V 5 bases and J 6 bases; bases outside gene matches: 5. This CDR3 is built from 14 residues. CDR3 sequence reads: CASRPTGGENTIYF. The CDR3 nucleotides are TGCGCCAGCAGGCCGACAGGGGGCGAAAACACCATATATTTT.

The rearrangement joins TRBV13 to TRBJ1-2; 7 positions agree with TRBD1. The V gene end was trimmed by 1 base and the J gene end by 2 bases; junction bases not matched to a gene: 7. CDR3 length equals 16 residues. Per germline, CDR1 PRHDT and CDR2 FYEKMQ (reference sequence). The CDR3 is CASSLARQGGNYGYTF. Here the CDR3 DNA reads TGTGCCAGCAGCTTAGCCCGACAGGGTGGGAACTATGGCTACACCTTC.

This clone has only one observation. The CDR3 here is CASSLVLTTSGSVGEQFF. The CDR3 region has the DNA TGTGCCAGCAGCTTAGTATTGACGACTAGCGGGAGTGTCGGTGAGCAGTTCTTC. The chain recombines TRBV7-2 with TRBJ2-1, with 12 nucleotides matching TRBD2. The germline V gene encodes CDR1 SGHTA and CDR2 FQGNSA. CDR3 length equals 18 residues. The trim removed 1 base at V and 9 bases at J, leaving 13 bases unmatched.

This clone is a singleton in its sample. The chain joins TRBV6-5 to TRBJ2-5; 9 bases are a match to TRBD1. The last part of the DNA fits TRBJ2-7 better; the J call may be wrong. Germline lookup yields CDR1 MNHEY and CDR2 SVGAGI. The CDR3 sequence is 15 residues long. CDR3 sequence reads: CASSYVGQGRHEQYF. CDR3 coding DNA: TGTGCCAGCAGTTACGTCGGACAGGGGCGCCACGAGCAGTACTTC.

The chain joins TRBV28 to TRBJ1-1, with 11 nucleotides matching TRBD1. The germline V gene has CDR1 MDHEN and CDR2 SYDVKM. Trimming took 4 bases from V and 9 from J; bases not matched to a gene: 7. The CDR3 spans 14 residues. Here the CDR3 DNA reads TGTGCCAGCAGTTCCTCGGGACAGGGGGACCAAGCTTTCTTT. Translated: CASSSSGQGDQAFF.